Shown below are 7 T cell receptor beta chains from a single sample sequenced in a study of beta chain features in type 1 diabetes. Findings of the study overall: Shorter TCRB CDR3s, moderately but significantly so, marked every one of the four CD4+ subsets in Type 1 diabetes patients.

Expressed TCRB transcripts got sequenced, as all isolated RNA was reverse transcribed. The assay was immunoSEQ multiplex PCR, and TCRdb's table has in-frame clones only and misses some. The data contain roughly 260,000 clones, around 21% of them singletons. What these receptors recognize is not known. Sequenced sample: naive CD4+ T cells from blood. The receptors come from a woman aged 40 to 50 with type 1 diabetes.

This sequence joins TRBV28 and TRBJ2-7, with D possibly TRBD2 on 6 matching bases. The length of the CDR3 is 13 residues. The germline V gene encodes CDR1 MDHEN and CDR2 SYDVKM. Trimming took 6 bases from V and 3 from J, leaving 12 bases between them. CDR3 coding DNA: TGTGCCAGCAGCCTCGCGGGGCGCTACGAGCAGTACTTC. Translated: CASSLAGRYEQYF.

The CDR3 is CASSSVIGELFF. In nucleotides, the CDR3 is TGTGCCAGCAGCTCAGTAATCGGGGAGCTGTTTTTT. The genes are TRBV4-2 and TRBJ2-2; no clear D. CDR1 and CDR2 from the germline V gene are LGHNA and YNFKEQ. V was clipped by 5 bases and J by 7 bases, with 8 bases between them. The CDR3 totals 12 residues.

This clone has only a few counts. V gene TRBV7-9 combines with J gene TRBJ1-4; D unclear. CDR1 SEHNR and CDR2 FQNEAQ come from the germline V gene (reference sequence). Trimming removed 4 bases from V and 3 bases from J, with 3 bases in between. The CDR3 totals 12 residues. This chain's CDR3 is CASSSANEKLFF. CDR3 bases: TGTGCCAGCAGCTCCGCTAATGAAAAACTGTTTTTT.

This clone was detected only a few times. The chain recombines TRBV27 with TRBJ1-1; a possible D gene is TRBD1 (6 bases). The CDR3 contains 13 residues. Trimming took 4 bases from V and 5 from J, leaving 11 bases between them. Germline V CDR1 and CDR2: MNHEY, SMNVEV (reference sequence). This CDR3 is CASSSTGRTEAFF. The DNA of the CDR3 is TGTGCCAGCAGTTCGACAGGAAGGACTGAAGCTTTCTTT.

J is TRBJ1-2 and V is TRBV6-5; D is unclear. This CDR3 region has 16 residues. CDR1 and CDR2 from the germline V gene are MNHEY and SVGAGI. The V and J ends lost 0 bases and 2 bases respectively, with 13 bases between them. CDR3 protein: CASSYSKGAENYGYTF. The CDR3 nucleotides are TGTGCCAGCAGTTACTCGAAGGGAGCCGAGAACTATGGCTACACCTTC.

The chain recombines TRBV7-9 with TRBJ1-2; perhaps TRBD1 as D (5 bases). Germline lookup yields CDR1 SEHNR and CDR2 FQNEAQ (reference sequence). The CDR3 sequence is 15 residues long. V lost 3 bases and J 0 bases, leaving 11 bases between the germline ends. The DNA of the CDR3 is TGTGCCAGCAGCTTTGGTCGGGGGGCTAACTATGGCTACACCTTC. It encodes CASSFGRGANYGYTF.

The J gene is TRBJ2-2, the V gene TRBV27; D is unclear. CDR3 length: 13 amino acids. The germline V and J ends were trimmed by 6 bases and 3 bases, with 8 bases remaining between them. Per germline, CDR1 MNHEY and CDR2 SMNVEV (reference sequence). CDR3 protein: CASSLMDTGELFF. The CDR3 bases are TGTGCCAGCAGCCTAATGGACACCGGGGAGCTGTTTTTT.